A single T cell receptor beta chain is shown here with its context. Its specificity is not known. The germline gives CDR1 SGHTA, CDR2 FQGNSA. V dropped 5 bases and J dropped 6 bases, with 16 bases sitting between them. This CDR3 comprises 14 residues. The source of the sample is a study of T cells in narcolepsy. Study overall: Donors had narcolepsy type 1 or type 2, or were healthy controls.

This table comes from immunoSEQ multiplex PCR, and its TCRdb copy is limited to in-frame clones, with some not included. Here the sample spans fewer than 35,000 clones, around 81% being singletons. Findings of the study overall: Autoreactive clonotypes reportedly recurred in blood of same and different patients, not controls. Some memory CD4+ repertoires had no autoreactive clone sequences. Same-patient CSF and blood CD4+ T cell clonotypes included HCRT-specific and TRIB2-specific autoreactive ones.

This receptor was obtained from a human donor with narcolepsy. Sequenced input: CD45RA- memory CD4+ T cells from PBMCs. The gene calls are TRBV7-2 and TRBJ1-2; D perhaps matches TRBD1 (6 bases). The CDR3 protein is CASSRNRERDGYTF. For the CDR3, the DNA is TGTGCCAGCAGCCGAAACAGGGAGCGGGATGGCTACACCTTC. The full variable domain, its missing parts supplied by reference TRBV7-2 and TRBJ1-2, is GAGVSQSPSNKVTEKGKDVELRCDPISGHTALYWYRQSLGQGLEFLIYFQGNSAPDKSGLPSDRFSAERTGGSVSTLTIQRTQQEDSAVYLCASSRNRERDGYTFGSGTRLTVV.